The present TCR beta chain was sequenced within a study of cytomegalovirus exposure and HLA in healthy donors. The CDR3 sequence is 14 residues long. Germline CDR1 and CDR2: GTSNPN and SVGIG (reference sequence). V lost 0 bases, J lost 2 bases, and 8 bases lay in between. Clones were sequenced by immunoSEQ multiplex PCR, and TCRdb holds only the in-frame ones, with some missing. The repertoire includes under 200,000 clones, roughly 84% of them detected once, and less than 9% sits in the top ten. As for this clone: The identical CDR3 is also encoded by other nucleotide sequences in the sample.

The J gene is TRBJ1-5, the V gene TRBV30; possibly TRBD1 for D (6 bases). Input material: PBMCs. This TCR was sampled from a man younger than 35 in good health and CMV-seropositive. CDR3 residues: CAWSVQGGNQPQHF. The DNA of the CDR3 is TGTGCCTGGAGTGTACAGGGCGGCAATCAGCCCCAGCATTTT.